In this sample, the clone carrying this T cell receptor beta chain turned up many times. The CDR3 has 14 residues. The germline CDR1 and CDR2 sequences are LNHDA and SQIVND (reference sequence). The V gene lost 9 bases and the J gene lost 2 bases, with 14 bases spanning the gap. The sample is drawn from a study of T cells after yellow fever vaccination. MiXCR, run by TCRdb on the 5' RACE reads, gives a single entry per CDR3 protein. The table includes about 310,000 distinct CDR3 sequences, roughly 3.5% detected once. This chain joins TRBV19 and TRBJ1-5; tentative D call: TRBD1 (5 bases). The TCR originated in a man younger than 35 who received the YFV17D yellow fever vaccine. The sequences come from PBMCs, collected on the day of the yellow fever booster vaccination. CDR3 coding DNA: TGTGCCAGCCGCAGGGACCGGGGCAATCAGCCCCAGCATTTT. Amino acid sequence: CASRRDRGNQPQHF.